The 17 T cell receptor beta chains below were found in one sample sequenced in a study of Ad26.COV2.S vaccination and SARS-CoV-2 variants. Treatment given: about 20 received Ad26.COV2.S at low or high dose, single or two shots; a few received placebo; per-sample allocation not given. Each sample was drawn 63 days after the first injection (of vaccine or placebo). Only in-frame clones appear in the TCRdb table, and some are missing; sequencing was by immunoSEQ multiplex PCR. The sample records around 370,000 clones, approximately 81% being singletons. This sample comprised peripheral blood, obtained in a trial of Ad26.COV2.S vaccine versus placebo. The receptors originated from a person aged 18 to 59 who received the Ad26.COV2.S COVID-19 vaccine or a placebo.

The genes are TRBV6-5 and TRBJ2-1; 9 bases are a match to TRBD2. V shed 7 bases and J 5 bases; nucleotides not matched to a gene: 9. Germline CDR1 reads MNHEY; CDR2 reads SVGAGI. The length of the CDR3 is 15 residues. This CDR3 reads CASTQAGGQNNEQFF. CDR3 nucleotide sequence: TGTGCCAGCACCCAAGCGGGGGGCCAAAACAATGAGCAGTTCTTC.

The V gene is TRBV29-1, the J gene TRBJ2-7; TRBD2 agrees at 8 bases. This CDR3 is built from 13 residues. Germline V CDR1 and CDR2: SQVTM, ANQGSEA. V shed 4 bases, J shed 3 bases, and the junction held 5 bases outside the gene matches. The chain's CDR3 is CSVAAGGRYEQYF. The CDR3 region has the DNA TGCAGCGTTGCCGCGGGGGGACGCTACGAGCAGTACTTC.

The chain joins TRBV27 to TRBJ2-2, with 9 bases identical to TRBD1. The CDR3 has 18 residues. In germline, CDR1 is MNHEY, CDR2 SMNVEV (reference sequence). The ends lost 2 bases at V and 3 bases at J; junction bases unmatched: 10. CDR3 nucleotide sequence: TGTGCCAGCAGTTTAGGGACAGGGCCTCGAGGAGACACCGGGGAGCTGTTTTTT. Translating gives CASSLGTGPRGDTGELFF.

This chain joins TRBV19 and TRBJ2-1; D may be TRBD1 or TRBD2 (5 bases each). V was pared by 4 bases and J by 3 bases, with 16 bases between. The CDR3 extends over 16 amino acids. Looked up from germline, CDR1 is LNHDA and CDR2 is SQIVND (reference sequence). The CDR3 region is CASSRGTSLGYNEQFF. CDR3 nucleotides: TGTGCCAGTAGTAGAGGGACCTCTTTGGGCTACAATGAGCAGTTCTTC.

The chain links TRBV18 to TRBJ2-5; unclear D gene. Trimming left V 0 bases short and J 1 base short, with 0 bases between. The CDR3 is 12 residues long. The germline V gene encodes CDR1 KGHSH and CDR2 LQKENI. This CDR3 reads CASSPPQETQYF. The DNA of the CDR3 is TGTGCCAGCTCACCACCCCAAGAGACCCAGTACTTC.

The chain is built from TRBV19 and TRBJ2-7; 8 bases are a match to TRBD1. The germline CDR1 and CDR2 sequences are LNHDA and SQIVND (reference sequence). The CDR3 totals 14 residues. Trimming cost V 6 bases and J 5 bases; bases outside gene matches: 9. CDR3 sequence reads: CASRLGRGQDEQYF. CDR3 DNA: TGTGCCAGTAGATTGGGCAGGGGGCAGGACGAGCAGTACTTC.

The CDR3 DNA is TGTGCCAGCAGTGAAGATCCGGGGGCAGCCTACGAGCAGTACTTC. Amino acid sequence: CASSEDPGAAYEQYF. J is TRBJ2-7 and V is TRBV6-1; D is perhaps TRBD1 or TRBD2 (6 bases each). Germline V gene sequence: CDR1 MNHNS, CDR2 SASEGT. There are 15 residues in the CDR3. Deletions cut 1 base from V and 2 bases from J, with 12 bases between.

This chain links TRBV7-2 with TRBJ2-7, with no clear D. The CDR3 contains 13 residues. Germline loops: CDR1 SGHTA, CDR2 FQGNSA. Trimming took 1 base from V and 2 from J, leaving 6 bases between them. As DNA, the CDR3 is TGTGCCAGCAGCTTAGATCGGACCTACGAGCAGTACTTC. As protein: CASSLDRTYEQYF.

As DNA, the CDR3 is TGTGCCAGCAGTCCCCAACCGGGACTAGGGTCCCTTGAGCAGTTCTTC. Residues: CASSPQPGLGSLEQFF. J is TRBJ2-1 and V is TRBV5-5; TRBD2 aligns across 8 bases. Germline V gene data show CDR1 as SGHKS and CDR2 as YYEKEE (reference sequence). The CDR3 covers 16 residues. Trimming cost V 5 bases and J 9 bases; bases outside gene matches: 16.

This sequence joins TRBV3-1 (or the pseudogene TRBV3-2) and TRBJ2-3; no reliable D call. Germline CDR1 and CDR2: LGHDT and YNNKEL (reference sequence). CDR3 length: 12 amino acids. V gave up 3 bases and J gave up 10 bases, with 11 bases separating them. DNA of the CDR3: TGTGCCAGCAGCCAGTTAGATGGCCCGCAGTATTTT. This sequence encodes CASSQLDGPQYF.

CDR3 DNA sequence: TGTGCCAGCAGCCCGTGGACCCGGGGGGGCACAGATACGCAGTATTTT. Its translation is CASSPWTRGGTDTQYF. The V call is TRBV7-8, the J call TRBJ2-3, with 7 bases matching TRBD2. The CDR3 consists of 16 residues. The V segment lost 5 bases and the J segment 1 base; nucleotides outside the gene matches: 9. The germline gives CDR1 SGHVS, CDR2 FQNEAQ.

J is TRBJ1-2 and V is TRBV7-9; no reliable D call. From germline, CDR1 is SEHNR and CDR2 FQNEAQ (reference sequence). V lost 1 base to trimming and J lost 4 bases, with 16 bases between them. The CDR3 sequence is 16 residues long. CDR3 amino acids: CASSLGLEEVIYGYTF. The DNA of the CDR3 is TGTGCCAGCAGCTTAGGGTTGGAGGAGGTGATCTATGGCTACACCTTC.

J is TRBJ2-4 and V is TRBV29-1; D gene unclear. V was cut by 6 bases and J by 0 bases, with 9 bases left in between. The CDR3 runs 13 residues. CDR1 and CDR2 (germline): SQVTM, ANQGSEA. The CDR3 DNA reads TGCAGCGTCACAGCTCTAGCCAAAAACATTCAGTACTTC. It specifies CSVTALAKNIQYF.

This clone has just one count. This chain joins TRBV11-2 and TRBJ2-7, with TRBD2 matching 9 bases. The CDR3 totals 16 residues. J was trimmed by 1 base and V by 0 bases; bases with no gene match: 4. Looked up from germline, CDR1 is SGHAT and CDR2 is FQNNGV. This CDR3 is CASSLDISGGSYEQYF. For the CDR3, the DNA is TGTGCCAGCAGCTTAGATATAAGCGGGGGGTCCTACGAGCAGTACTTC. The complete variable domain, with remaining parts taken from reference TRBV11-2 and TRBJ2-7, reads EAGVAQSPRYKIIEKRQSVAFWCNPISGHATLYWYQQILGQGPKLLIQFQNNGVVDDSQLPKDRFSAERLKGVDSTLKIQPAKLEDSAVYLCASSLDISGGSYEQYFGPGTRLTVT.

J is TRBJ2-7 and V is TRBV4-1, with 7 bases matching TRBD2. The length of the CDR3 is 17 residues. Trimming took 6 bases from V and 2 from J; bases not matched to a gene: 16. Germline loops: CDR1 MGHRA, CDR2 YSYEKL. CDR3 loop: CASSLQDVSGTTYEQYF. The CDR3 nucleotides are TGCGCCAGCAGTCTACAAGATGTTTCGGGGACTACCTACGAGCAGTACTTC.

Concerning this clone itself: The junction departs from germline at one end; a sequencing error may be responsible. This chain links TRBV7-8 with TRBJ1-4; D remains unclear. The CDR3 spans 16 residues. The germline gives CDR1 SGHVS, CDR2 FQNEAQ. CDR3: CASTLRAFATNEKLFF. CDR3 in DNA: TGTGCCAGCACCTTAAGGGCTTTTGCAACTAATGAAAAACTGTTTTTT. Combining the CDR3 with reference TRBV7-8 and TRBJ1-4 gives the whole variable domain GAGVSQSPRYKVAKRGQDVALRCDPISGHVSLFWYQQALGQGPEFLTYFQNEAQLDKSGLPSDRFFAERPEGSVSTLKIQRTQQEDSAVYLCASTLRAFATNEKLFFGSGTQLSVL.

This clone has more than one count but fewer than ten. This chain joins TRBV5-1 and TRBJ2-3; 13 bases are shared with TRBD2. The CDR3 is 20 amino acids. Trimming cost V 2 bases and J 0 bases; bases outside gene matches: 12. CDR1 is SGHRS and CDR2 is YFSETQ in the germline V gene. Written as DNA, the CDR3 is TGCGCCAGCAGCTTCCAGGGGAGACTAGCGGGAGGCACTAGCACAGATACGCAGTATTTT. It translates to CASSFQGRLAGGTSTDTQYF.